The clone carrying this TCR beta chain appeared many times. These data come from a study of early T cells in non-severe SARS-CoV-2 infection. TCRdb redid the calling of the 5' RACE reads with MiXCR, one entry per CDR3 protein. The repertoire holds 90,000 to 120,000 distinct CDR3 sequences, with around 10% as singletons. The CDR3 is 14 residues long. Germline V gene data show CDR1 as SGHNT and CDR2 as YYREEE (reference sequence). Between the trimmed V and J ends, which lost 0 bases and 0 bases, there was a span of 6 bases. This sequence was found in an adult who was a healthcare worker with PCR-confirmed SARS-CoV-2 infection or an uninfected control (not recorded which). Material for sequencing was whole blood. The chain recombines TRBV5-4 with TRBJ1-2; D remains ambiguous. The CDR3 loop is CASSLGTTNYGYTF. The CDR3 DNA sequence: TGTGCCAGCAGCTTGGGAACAACTAACTATGGCTACACCTTC.